These 8 T cell receptor beta chains originate from one sample sequenced in a study of blood T cells in healthy people across ages. Through a sample-barcoded 5' primer and a J-beta primer mix, a second PCR was run for roughly 6 to 12 cycles. TCRdb recomputed calls from the 5' RACE reads with MiXCR, one row per CDR3 protein. The table records 1.4 million or so distinct CDR3 sequences, around 40% of them present only once. Sequencing used blood. Source of these receptors: a woman aged 18-29 years in good health.

This clonotype was counted a single time. The chain joins TRBV5-1 to TRBJ1-2, with D possibly TRBD1 on 6 matching bases. V was trimmed by 6 bases and J by 1 base, leaving 13 bases between them. Germline V gene sequence: CDR1 SGHRS, CDR2 YFSETQ. This CDR3 has 14 residues. CDR3 protein: CASTLADSNYGYTF. Written as DNA, the CDR3 is TGCGCCAGCACCCTTGCGGACAGTAACTATGGCTACACCTTC.

CDR3 sequence reads: CASSNLSFAGSYNEQYF. In DNA form, the CDR3 reads TGTGCCAGCAGTAACTTGTCATTCGCGGGATCTTACAATGAGCAGTACTTC. The V and J genes are TRBV12-3 or TRBV12-4 and TRBJ2-5; D perhaps matches TRBD2 (6 bases). The V and J ends lost 5 bases and 11 bases respectively, with 30 bases between them. CDR3 length: 17 residues.

The V gene is TRBV20-1, the J gene TRBJ1-1; D not resolved. Deletions cut 3 bases from V and 2 bases from J, with 7 bases between. The CDR3 has 12 amino acids. Per germline, CDR1 DFQATT and CDR2 SNEGSKA (reference sequence). Here the CDR3 DNA reads TGCAGTGCTAGCCCACTCAACACTGAAGCTTTCTTT. Translated: CSASPLNTEAFF.

Only a few counts were recorded for this clonotype. This chain connects TRBV7-9 to TRBJ2-5, with a weak D call TRBD1 (5 bases). CDR3 length: 15 amino acids. Trimming shortened V by 1 base and J by 5 bases, and 14 bases separated the two germline ends. CDR1 and CDR2 (germline): SEHNR, FQNEAQ (reference sequence). This CDR3 reads CASSLDQGLVETQYF. As DNA, the CDR3 is TGTGCCAGCAGCTTAGACCAGGGCCTAGTGGAGACCCAGTACTTC.

This clonotype was detected only a few times. V gene TRBV7-2 combines with J gene TRBJ2-3, with D hard to call. Germline CDR1 is SGHTA and CDR2 is FQGNSA. Trimming left V 1 base short and J 6 bases short, with 14 bases between. The CDR3 length is 15 residues. The CDR3 loop is CASSLGASAGDTQYF. CDR3 nucleotide sequence: TGTGCCAGCAGCTTAGGAGCCAGTGCCGGGGATACGCAGTATTTT. The variable domain in full, with the rest retrieved from reference TRBV7-2 and TRBJ2-3, is GAGVSQSPSNKVTEKGKDVELRCDPISGHTALYWYRQSLGQGLEFLIYFQGNSAPDKSGLPSDRFSAERTGGSVSTLTIQRTQQEDSAVYLCASSLGASAGDTQYFGPGTRLTVL.

This clonotype was observed a handful of times. The rearrangement uses TRBV2 and TRBJ1-6; TRBD1 might be the D (5 bases). Looked up from germline, CDR1 is SNHLY and CDR2 is FYNNEI. V lost 4 bases and J lost 7, with 14 bases in between. The CDR3 consists of 15 residues. This CDR3 reads CASSGWGSVNSPLHF. For the CDR3, the DNA is TGTGCCAGCAGTGGTTGGGGGTCCGTCAATTCACCCCTCCACTTT.

The chain joins TRBV7-2 to TRBJ2-7, with D uncertain. Germline-derived CDR1 and CDR2 are SGHTA and FQGNSA. The CDR3 length is 12 residues. The V and J ends lost 2 bases and 6 bases respectively, with 8 bases between them. The CDR3 sequence: CASSLYTAEQYF. In DNA form, the CDR3 reads TGTGCCAGCAGCTTATATACAGCCGAGCAGTACTTC. The whole variable domain, filled in from reference TRBV7-2 and TRBJ2-7, reads GAGVSQSPSNKVTEKGKDVELRCDPISGHTALYWYRQSLGQGLEFLIYFQGNSAPDKSGLPSDRFSAERTGGSVSTLTIQRTQQEDSAVYLCASSLYTAEQYFGPGTRLTVT.

This chain connects TRBV20-1 to TRBJ2-7; possibly TRBD1 for D (5 bases). This CDR3 contains 15 residues. Per the germline V gene, CDR1 is DFQATT and CDR2 is SNEGSKA (reference sequence). V was clipped by 0 bases and J by 3 bases, with 15 bases between them. The CDR3 spells CSARDKWLDNYEQYF. CDR3 nucleotides: TGCAGTGCTAGAGATAAGTGGCTGGACAACTACGAGCAGTACTTC.